The T cell receptor beta chain described here comes from a study of cytomegalovirus exposure and HLA in healthy donors. About the study: Later, an analysis reported that the approximately 120 validation repertoires had used the same platform as the roughly 650 first-cohort repertoires. Points from the study as a whole: According to a later analysis, TCR clusters from the first cohort tended to co-occur in the 120 or so validation repertoires. Reported performance of the classifier showed diagnosis of cytomegalovirus status with high specificity and sensitivity.

Clones were read by immunoSEQ multiplex PCR, and TCRdb kept only the in-frame ones, dropping some. This sample yields over 150,000 clones, of which about nine tenths are seen a single time; 4% to 5% belongs to the top ten. Trimming took off 0 bases at V and 6 bases at J, with 10 bases between the two ends. The CDR3 runs to 14 residues. The germline CDR1 and CDR2 sequences are MDHEN and SYDVKM. A word on this clone: Its specificity is unknown.

Sequenced material: PBMCs. This chain joins TRBV28 and TRBJ2-3; TRBD2 might be the D (5 bases). The sequence derives from a man younger than 35 in good health and CMV-seropositive. CDR3 amino acids: CASSLWGEGDTQYF. CDR3 nucleotides: TGTGCCAGCAGTTTATGGGGAGAAGGGGATACGCAGTATTTT. Together with reference TRBV28 and TRBJ2-3, the CDR3 gives the full variable domain: DVKVTQSSRYLVKRTGEKVFLECVQDMDHENMFWYRQDPGLGLRLIYFSYDVKMKEKGDIPEGYSVSREKKERFSLILESASTNQTSMYLCASSLWGEGDTQYFGPGTRLTVL.